Presented here are 8 T cell receptor beta chains from one specimen sequenced in a study of T cells and copy number aberrations in small-cell lung cancer. Generated by immunoSEQ multiplex PCR, the TCRdb table keeps only in-frame clones and is missing some. The sample has roughly 9,800 clones, about 75% seen once. Material: normal tissue next to the tumor. The receptors stem from a man in his sixties with small cell lung cancer.

The CDR3 protein is CASSLRTSGEQFF. The CDR3 region has the DNA TGCGCCAGCAGCTTGCGAACTAGCGGTGAGCAGTTCTTC. The chain couples TRBV5-1 to TRBJ2-1; 8 bases line up with TRBD2. Trimming at V came to 1 base and at J to 9 bases, leaving 3 bases not matched to a gene. CDR1 is SGHRS, CDR2 YFSETQ, per germline. The CDR3 spans 13 residues.

This clone appeared a few times. This sequence joins TRBV7-3 and TRBJ2-3, with D possibly being TRBD1 or TRBD2 (5 bases each). The CDR3 has 18 amino acids. V lost 4 bases, J lost 4 bases, and 24 bases lay in between. Per the germline V gene, CDR1 is SGHTA and CDR2 is FQGTGA. CDR3 in amino acids: CASSSSGPRLGGADTQYF. CDR3 in DNA: TGTGCCAGCAGCTCGTCGGGACCCAGGCTAGGTGGGGCAGATACGCAGTATTTT. Filled out from reference TRBV7-3 and TRBJ2-3, the complete variable domain reads GAGVSQTPSNKVTEKGKYVELRCDPISGHTALYWYRQSLGQGPEFLIYFQGTGAADDSGLPNDRFFAVRPEGSVSTLKIQRTERGDSAVYLCASSSSGPRLGGADTQYFGPGTRLTVL.

The chain has TRBV2 and TRBJ1-5, with D possibly matching TRBD1 (5 bases). V lost 7 bases to trimming and J lost 7 bases, with 14 bases between them. The length of the CDR3 is 13 residues. CDR1 is SNHLY, CDR2 FYNNEI, per germline. The CDR3 reads CASKKEGRQPQHF. The CDR3 DNA is TGTGCCAGCAAGAAAGAGGGGCGACAGCCCCAGCATTTT.

J is TRBJ2-1 and V is TRBV29-1; no clear D gene. V lost 7 bases and J 2 bases, leaving 12 bases between the germline ends. CDR1 is SQVTM, CDR2 ANQGSEA, per germline. The CDR3 is 13 amino acids. CDR3 coding DNA: TGCAGCGGTGGGCTTGGGGCCTACAATGAGCAGTTCTTC. Translated: CSGGLGAYNEQFF.

This chain joins TRBV2 and TRBJ1-5, with 7 bases fitting TRBD1. The CDR3 sequence is 14 residues long. J gave up 11 bases and V 5 bases, and 12 bases lay outside the gene matches. Germline V gene sequence: CDR1 SNHLY, CDR2 FYNNEI. CDR3 protein: CASSSTGFEKAQHF. The DNA for the CDR3 is TGTGCCAGCAGTTCGACAGGGTTTGAGAAAGCCCAGCATTTT.

The rearrangement links TRBV11-2 to TRBJ2-3; possibly TRBD1 for D (5 bases). The CDR3 has 12 residues. CDR1 and CDR2 (germline): SGHAT, FQNNGV. Trimming took 5 bases from V and 6 from J, leaving 9 bases between them. The CDR3 protein is CASSNQGDTQYF. CDR3 coding DNA: TGTGCCAGCAGCAACCAGGGTGATACGCAGTATTTT.

Judged by abundance, this clone is large. V gene TRBV11-2 combines with J gene TRBJ2-7; the D is unclear. The CDR3 totals 12 residues. V was pared by 6 bases and J by 3 bases, with 9 bases between. Germline CDR1 SGHAT, CDR2 FQNNGV. This chain's CDR3 is CASSSGNYEQYF. CDR3 bases: TGTGCCAGCAGTTCGGGTAACTACGAGCAGTACTTC.

V and J are TRBV5-4 and TRBJ1-3, with TRBD1 matching 9 bases. CDR3 length equals 15 residues. The germline gives CDR1 SGHNT, CDR2 YYREEE (reference sequence). Trimming at V came to 4 bases and at J to 4 bases, leaving 6 bases not matched to a gene. The chain's CDR3 is CASSAGQGLGNTIYF. CDR3 DNA: TGTGCCAGCAGCGCCGGACAGGGGTTAGGAAACACCATATATTTT.